Presented here are 18 T cell receptor beta chains from one specimen sequenced in a study of shared clonotypes between healthy human individuals. In the naive CD8 group, cells lacked CD45RO and were positively selected for CCR7, so terminally differentiated effector memory CD45RA+ cells were left out. Assay used: immunoSEQ multiplex PCR; TCRdb lists only in-frame clones, some missing. Among millions of clones listed, 90% to 95% were seen once. Sequencing was performed on naive CD8+ T cells from PBMCs. The origin of the receptors is a man younger than 35 in good health. Some clones in this sample may be carry-over from other donors' samples.

The chain employs TRBV19 and TRBJ2-3; tentatively, D is TRBD1 or TRBD2 (5 bases each). The V gene's germline CDR1 is LNHDA and CDR2 SQIVND (reference sequence). This CDR3 has 14 amino acids. The V end lost 6 bases, the J end lost 1 base, and 11 bases lay between the germline ends. The CDR3 reads CASRGVLGTDTQYF. For the CDR3, the DNA is TGTGCCAGTAGGGGGGTTCTTGGCACAGATACGCAGTATTTT.

The chain carries TRBV25-1 and TRBJ2-5, with a tentative D call TRBD1 (7 bases). V lost 2 bases and J 4 bases, leaving 14 bases between the germline ends. The CDR3 has 15 residues. Germline CDR1 is MGHDK and CDR2 is SYGVNS. The CDR3 is CASSETEEGAETQYF. As DNA, the CDR3 is TGTGCCAGCAGTGAAACCGAGGAGGGGGCAGAGACCCAGTACTTC.

The chain combines TRBV6-1 with TRBJ2-6; tentatively, D is TRBD2 (7 bases). V gave up 0 bases and J gave up 4 bases, with 19 bases separating them. The CDR3 is 19 residues long. In germline, CDR1 is MNHNS, CDR2 SASEGT. CDR3 residues: CASSEAKLGRGAGANVLTF. The CDR3 nucleotides read TGTGCCAGCAGTGAAGCTAAACTCGGTCGGGGGGCCGGGGCCAACGTCCTGACTTTC.

The rearrangement links TRBV30 to TRBJ1-3; 8 positions agree with TRBD1. This CDR3 spans 15 amino acids. J gave up 2 bases and V 0 bases, and 3 bases lay outside the gene matches. Germline CDR1 is GTSNPN and CDR2 is SVGIG (reference sequence). The CDR3 nucleotides are TGTGCCTGGAGTGTAAAGGACAGGGCTGGAAACACCATATATTTT. Translating it yields CAWSVKDRAGNTIYF.

The rearrangement joins TRBV7-8 to TRBJ2-2; tentative D call: TRBD2 (5 bases). The V end lost 2 bases, the J end lost 2 bases, and 9 bases lay between the germline ends. The CDR3 runs to 15 residues. Germline lookup yields CDR1 SGHVS and CDR2 FQNEAQ. DNA of the CDR3: TGTGCCAGCAGCTTACTACGGGGTAACACCGGGGAGCTGTTTTTT. Translating gives CASSLLRGNTGELFF.

This chain links TRBV27 with TRBJ2-1; the D gene is possibly TRBD2 (6 bases). Germline CDR1 reads MNHEY; CDR2 reads SMNVEV (reference sequence). V was trimmed by 1 base and J by 0 bases, leaving 13 bases between them. The CDR3 covers 17 residues. Written as DNA, the CDR3 is TGTGCCAGCAGTTTATTTGCGGGGACTCTCTCCTACAATGAGCAGTTCTTC. It is translated as CASSLFAGTLSYNEQFF.

The V and J genes are TRBV11-3 and TRBJ2-5; 7 positions match TRBD2. Germline V gene lookup returns CDR1 SGHNT and CDR2 YENEEA. V shed 1 base, J shed 5 bases, and the junction held 4 bases outside the gene matches. This CDR3 has 14 amino acids. The chain's CDR3 is CASSLAAGEETQYF. CDR3 DNA sequence: TGTGCCAGCAGCTTAGCCGCGGGGGAGGAGACCCAGTACTTC. Combining the CDR3 with reference TRBV11-3 and TRBJ2-5 gives the whole variable domain EAGVVQSPRYKIIEKKQPVAFWCNPISGHNTLYWYLQNLGQGPELLIRYENEEAVDDSQLPKDRFSAERLKGVDSTLKIQPAELGDSAVYLCASSLAAGEETQYFGPGTRLLVL.

The chain recombines TRBV13 with TRBJ2-1; no reliable D call. The CDR3 has 13 amino acids. With 1 base removed from V and 1 base from J, the gap between germline ends came to 2 bases. The germline gives CDR1 PRHDT, CDR2 FYEKMQ (reference sequence). Here the CDR3 reads CASSLESYNEQFF. CDR3 nucleotide sequence: TGTGCCAGCAGCTTAGAGTCCTACAATGAGCAGTTCTTC.

The chain uses TRBV7-9 and TRBJ2-5; D is possibly TRBD2 (5 bases). Trimming cost V 5 bases and J 5 bases, with 18 bases left between them. The CDR3 consists of 15 residues. Germline CDR1 is SEHNR and CDR2 is FQNEAQ (reference sequence). CDR3 in DNA: TGTGCCAGCAGCCGTTCGGTGGGAGCGGAGGAGACCCAGTACTTC. This codes for CASSRSVGAEETQYF.

This chain joins TRBV11-2 and TRBJ1-1; possible D gene TRBD1, 5 bases. CDR1 SGHAT and CDR2 FQNNGV come from the germline V gene. V was cut by 5 bases and J by 1 base, with 17 bases left in between. This CDR3 is 16 amino acids long. As DNA, the CDR3 is TGTGCCAGCAGCCTATTCTCCGGGACGGGGAACACTGAAGCTTTCTTT. As protein: CASSLFSGTGNTEAFF.

V is TRBV7-6 and J is TRBJ2-7; TRBD2 might be the D (6 bases). This CDR3 comprises 15 residues. V shed 8 bases and J shed 0 bases, with 17 bases lying between them. Germline CDR1 and CDR2: SGHVS and FNYEAQ. CDR3 in amino acids: CASGTRDGSSYEQYF. CDR3 coding DNA: TGTGCCAGCGGAACCCGGGACGGGAGCTCCTACGAGCAGTACTTC.

The rearrangement links TRBV7-2 to TRBJ1-2; 8 bases map to TRBD1. The CDR3 has 15 amino acids. The V gene end was trimmed by 5 bases and the J gene end by 8 bases; junction bases not matched to a gene: 13. Germline V gene sequence: CDR1 SGHTA, CDR2 FQGNSA. For the CDR3, the DNA is TGTGCCAGCAGCCGTGACGGACAGGGTTCACGGGGCTACACCTTC. Translation gives CASSRDGQGSRGYTF.

The genes are TRBV19 and TRBJ2-3, with 8 bases lining up with TRBD1. This CDR3 region has 14 residues. Germline V gene data show CDR1 as LNHDA and CDR2 as SQIVND (reference sequence). The V and J ends lost 4 bases and 4 bases, in that order; junction bases with no gene match: 4. The CDR3 reads CASSSLDRADTQYF. The CDR3 DNA is TGTGCCAGTAGTAGTCTGGACAGGGCAGATACGCAGTATTTT.

The chain joins TRBV29-1 to TRBJ1-1; D remains unclear. The CDR3 consists of 13 residues. V was pared by 0 bases and J by 4 bases, with 9 bases between. The germline V gene has CDR1 SQVTM and CDR2 ANQGSEA. Written as DNA, the CDR3 is TGCAGCGTTGAAGATAGGAGGGTCACTGAAGCTTTCTTT. Translating it yields CSVEDRRVTEAFF.

The V gene is TRBV11-2, the J gene TRBJ2-2; tentatively, D is TRBD1 (6 bases). Germline CDR1 is SGHAT and CDR2 is FQNNGV. The CDR3 sequence is 14 residues long. V dropped 5 bases and J dropped 3 bases, with 10 bases sitting between them. CDR3 region: CASSTGTYTGELFF. The CDR3 nucleotides are TGTGCCAGCAGCACCGGGACATACACCGGGGAGCTGTTTTTT.

V and J are TRBV19 and TRBJ1-5, with a tentative D call TRBD1 (6 bases). The CDR3 contains 16 residues. Deletions cut 0 bases from V and 3 bases from J, with 12 bases between. From germline, CDR1 is LNHDA and CDR2 SQIVND (reference sequence). The CDR3 spells CASSIDGGAYNQPQHF. In DNA form, the CDR3 reads TGTGCCAGTAGTATAGACGGGGGGGCCTACAATCAGCCCCAGCATTTT.

This chain links TRBV4-2 with TRBJ2-1, with 7 bases matching TRBD2. Germline V gene data show CDR1 as LGHNA and CDR2 as YNFKEQ. The length of the CDR3 is 17 residues. J lost 5 bases, V lost 0 bases, and 10 bases had no gene match. The CDR3 DNA follows: TGTGCCAGCAGCCAAGATAGGGGAGGGATTGGTGACAATGAGCAGTTCTTC. Its protein product is CASSQDRGGIGDNEQFF.

The chain recombines TRBV21-1 with TRBJ2-3; the DNA was not compared with TRBD2, the D call given in the table. TRBV21-1 is labeled a pseudogene. The CDR3 spans 12 residues. This chain's CDR3 is CASSKDGNTQYF. The CDR3 DNA follows: TGTGCCAGCAGCAAAGACGGGAATACGCAGTATTTT.